These T cell receptor beta chains were read from a single sample in a study of cytomegalovirus exposure and HLA in healthy donors. Profiled with immunoSEQ multiplex PCR; TCRdb holds only in-frame clones, not every one. The sample carries about 160,000 clones, 60% to 80% recorded once. The sequenced material came from PBMCs. All receptors come from a woman between 50 and 59 years old in good health and CMV-seropositive. CDR3s include the opening cysteine and the closing phenylalanine or tryptophan. The listing skips clone size in some rows; elsewhere it reads once, few, many or a size class.

>15|TRBJ2-3|NA|TRBV7-2
CASSFSAGGPDTQYF
>18|TRBJ2-7|NA|TRBV4-2
CASSQRGGARSLGGEQYF
>13|TRBJ1-1|NA|TRBV7-2
CASRQDRVGEAFF
>13|TRBJ2-5|NA|TRBV28
CASSRGSQETQYF
>13|TRBJ1-6|few|TRBV19
CATRTGDNSPLHF
>14|TRBJ1-2|few|TRBV6-1
CASSEGESVNGYTF
>15|TRBJ2-1|NA|TRBV7-9
CASSRGLASIPEQFF
>18|TRBJ2-7|few|TRBV4-2
CASSRRQGASSDTYEQYF
>13|TRBJ2-3|NA|TRBV10-2
CASGLPSTDTQYF
>13|TRBJ2-5|NA|TRBV29-1
CSGGLAGTETQYF
>14|TRBJ2-5|NA|TRBV29-1
CSVVLAGKQETQYF
>12|TRBJ1-1|NA|TRBV9
CASSPDRGRAFF
>14|TRBJ2-7|few|TRBV28
CASRPAGVGYEQYF
>15|TRBJ2-3|few|TRBV4-1
CASSTTSGSTDTQYF
>16|TRBJ2-5|NA|TRBV6-5
CASSYSPPGGGETQYF
>16|TRBJ2-4|NA|TRBV19
CASKGRGAPSVGIQYF
>18|TRBJ2-5|NA|TRBV5-4
CASSITRTSGGPRETQYF
>14|TRBJ1-2|NA|TRBV7-9
CASSLVGGNYGYTF
>13|TRBJ1-1|NA|TRBV7-9
CASSLAEYTEAFF
>12|TRBJ1-2|NA|TRBV14
CASSQGPYGYTF
>13|TRBJ2-4|NA|TRBV7-9
CASSLGAREGQYF
>12|TRBJ2-7|NA|TRBV5-6
CASSRGSAEQYF
>15|TRBJ1-1|few|TRBV7-6
CASSTRTGPNTEAFF
>14|TRBJ1-1|NA|TRBV28
CASSLFGTGVEAFF
>13|TRBJ1-5|NA|TRBV7-2
CASSVSLGEPQHF
>14|TRBJ1-2|few|TRBV5-4
CASSGRGQGAGYTF
>15|TRBJ1-5|NA|TRBV4-2
CASSQDWGGNQPQHF
>15|TRBJ2-5|NA|TRBV15
CATSRATGVGETQYF
>15|TRBJ2-2|NA|TRBV9
CASSVGTGLDGELFF
>17|TRBJ1-2|NA|TRBV10-3
CAISQQGAPNYNYGYTF
>14|TRBJ1-3|NA|TRBV10-3
CAAAPQGGGNTIYF
>16|TRBJ2-6|NA|TRBV10-2
CASSDAGYSGANVLTF
>16|TRBJ1-2|NA|TRBV28
CASSLLGTGGNYGYTF
>13|TRBJ2-7|NA|TRBV4-3
CASSQEQGREQYF
>13|TRBJ1-5|NA|TRBV27
CASSFESNQPQHF
>13|TRBJ1-2|NA|TRBV7-9
CASSLAGGSGYTF
>14|TRBJ2-7|NA|TRBV4-1
CASSQSLRFYEQYF
>16|TRBJ2-7|NA|TRBV14
CASSQAHGTEISGQYF
>14|TRBJ1-4|few|TRBV2
CASSLGLPNEKLFF
>11|TRBJ1-2|NA|TRBV21-1
CASSSCLITGF
>14|TRBJ2-5|NA|TRBV27
CASSSRTEQETQYF
>13|TRBJ2-3|once|TRBV2
CASNELASGDGYF
>14|TRBJ1-2|NA|TRBV18
CASSLDRANYGYTF
>17|TRBJ2-1|NA|TRBV25-1
CASSELEGANGYNEQFF